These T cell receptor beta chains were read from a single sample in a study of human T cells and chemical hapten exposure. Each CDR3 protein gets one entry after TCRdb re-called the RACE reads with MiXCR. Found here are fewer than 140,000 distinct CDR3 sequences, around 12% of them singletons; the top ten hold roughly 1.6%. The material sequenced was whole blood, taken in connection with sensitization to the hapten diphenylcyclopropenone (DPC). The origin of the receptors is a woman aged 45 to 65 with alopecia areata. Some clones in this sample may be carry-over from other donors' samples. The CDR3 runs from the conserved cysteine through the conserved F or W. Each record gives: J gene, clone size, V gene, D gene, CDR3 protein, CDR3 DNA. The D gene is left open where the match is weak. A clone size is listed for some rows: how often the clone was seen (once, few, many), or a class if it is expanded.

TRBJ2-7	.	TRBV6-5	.	CASSYPAGGDEQYF	TGTGCCAGCAGTTACCCGGCAGGTGGTGACGAGCAGTACTTC
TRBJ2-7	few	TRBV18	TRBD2	CASSPLTLAGGLDEQYF	TGTGCCAGCTCACCTCTGACTCTAGCGGGGGGGCTGGACGAGCAGTACTTC
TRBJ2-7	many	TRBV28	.	CASSSDVSAAYEQYF	TGTGCCAGCAGTTCGGACGTCTCTGCTGCCTACGAGCAGTACTTC
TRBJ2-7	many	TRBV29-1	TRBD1	CSVPGQGEQYF	TGCAGCGTTCCCGGACAGGGAGAGCAGTACTTC
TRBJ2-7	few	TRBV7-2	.	CASSLRGGEQYF	TGTGCCAGCAGCTTAAGGGGAGGCGAGCAGTACTTC
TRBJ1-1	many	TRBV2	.	CASSLQGEAFF	TGTGCCAGCAGCCTACAGGGTGAAGCTTTCTTT
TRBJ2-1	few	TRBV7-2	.	CASSLVGYEQFF	TGTGCCAGCAGCTTAGTTGGTTATGAGCAGTTCTTC
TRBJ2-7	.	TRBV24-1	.	CANPARGPYEQYF	TGTGCCAACCCCGCCAGGGGCCCCTACGAGCAGTACTTC
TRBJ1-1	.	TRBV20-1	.	CSATPYTEAFF	TGCAGTGCTACCCCCTACACTGAAGCTTTCTTT
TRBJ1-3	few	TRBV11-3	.	CASSSNSGNTIYF	TGTGCCAGCAGCAGTAACTCTGGAAACACCATATATTTT
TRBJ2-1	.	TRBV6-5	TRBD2	CASSYAISGTSSYNEQFF	TGTGCCAGCAGTTACGCTATTAGCGGGACGAGCTCCTACAATGAGCAGTTCTTC
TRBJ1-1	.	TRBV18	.	CASSPFASQGNTEAFF	TGTGCCAGCTCACCATTCGCATCACAGGGGAACACTGAAGCTTTCTTT
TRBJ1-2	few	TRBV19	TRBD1	CASADLGQTNYGYTF	TGTGCCAGTGCCGACCTGGGACAGACGAACTATGGCTACACCTTC
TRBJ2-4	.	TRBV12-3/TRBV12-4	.	CASSFDFEENIQYF	TGTGCCAGCAGTTTCGACTTCGAGGAAAACATTCAGTACTTC
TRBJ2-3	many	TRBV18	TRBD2	CASSPRGTSGTDTQYF	TGTGCCAGCTCCCCAAGGGGGACTAGCGGCACAGATACGCAGTATTTT
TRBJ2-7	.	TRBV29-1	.	CSVEDPVDEQYF	TGCAGCGTTGAAGATCCCGTTGACGAGCAGTACTTC
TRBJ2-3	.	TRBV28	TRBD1	CASSSPPKGTDMQYF	TGTGCCAGCAGTTCCCCACCCAAGGGGACAGATATGCAGTATTTT
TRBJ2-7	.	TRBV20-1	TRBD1	CSARGGTGGLDEQYF	TGCAGTGCTAGAGGTGGGACAGGGGGCCTCGACGAGCAGTACTTC
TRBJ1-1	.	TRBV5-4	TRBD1	CASSPTGASTEAFF	TGTGCCAGCAGCCCAACAGGGGCGAGCACTGAAGCTTTCTTT
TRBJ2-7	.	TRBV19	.	CASRAGAPYEQYF	TGTGCCAGTCGGGCAGGGGCCCCCTACGAGCAGTACTTC
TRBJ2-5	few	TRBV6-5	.	CASSIIQGPQETQYF	TGTGCCAGCAGTATAATACAGGGTCCCCAAGAGACCCAGTACTTC
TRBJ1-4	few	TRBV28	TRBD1	CASSPMDRGRLFF	TGTGCCAGCAGTCCGATGGACAGGGGGAGACTGTTTTTT
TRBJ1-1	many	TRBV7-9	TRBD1	CASSSRQGMNTEAFF	TGTGCCAGCAGCTCCCGACAGGGCATGAACACTGAAGCTTTCTTT